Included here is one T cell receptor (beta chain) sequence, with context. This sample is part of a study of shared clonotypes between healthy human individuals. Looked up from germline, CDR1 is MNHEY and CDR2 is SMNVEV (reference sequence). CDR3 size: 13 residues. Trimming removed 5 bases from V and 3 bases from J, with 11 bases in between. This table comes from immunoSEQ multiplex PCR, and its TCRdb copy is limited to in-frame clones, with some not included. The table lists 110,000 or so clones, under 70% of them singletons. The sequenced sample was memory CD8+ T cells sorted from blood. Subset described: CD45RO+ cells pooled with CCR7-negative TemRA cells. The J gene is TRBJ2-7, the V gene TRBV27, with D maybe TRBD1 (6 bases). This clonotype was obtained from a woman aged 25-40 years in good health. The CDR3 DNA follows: TGTGCCAGCAGTCCAGGGGCCAACTACGAGCAGTACTTC. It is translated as CASSPGANYEQYF.